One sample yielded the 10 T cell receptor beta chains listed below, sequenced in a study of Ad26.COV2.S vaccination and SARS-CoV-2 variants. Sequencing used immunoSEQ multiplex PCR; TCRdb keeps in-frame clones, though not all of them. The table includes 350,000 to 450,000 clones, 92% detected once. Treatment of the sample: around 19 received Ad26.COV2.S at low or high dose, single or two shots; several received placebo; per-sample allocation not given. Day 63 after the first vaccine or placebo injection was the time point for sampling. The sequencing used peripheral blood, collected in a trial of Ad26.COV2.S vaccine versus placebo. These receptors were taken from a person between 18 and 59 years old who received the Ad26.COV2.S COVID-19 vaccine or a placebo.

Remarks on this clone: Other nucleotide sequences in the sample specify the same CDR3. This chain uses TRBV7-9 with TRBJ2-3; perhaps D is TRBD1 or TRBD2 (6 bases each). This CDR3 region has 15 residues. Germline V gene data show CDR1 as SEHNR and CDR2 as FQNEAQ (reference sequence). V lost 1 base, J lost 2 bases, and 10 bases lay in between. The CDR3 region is CASSLGAGHTDTQYF. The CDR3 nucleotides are TGTGCCAGCAGCTTAGGGGCGGGACACACAGATACGCAGTATTTT.

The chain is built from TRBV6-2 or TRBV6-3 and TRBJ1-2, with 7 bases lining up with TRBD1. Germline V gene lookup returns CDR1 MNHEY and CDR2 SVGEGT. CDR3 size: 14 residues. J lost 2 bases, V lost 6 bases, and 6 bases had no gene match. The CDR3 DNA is TGTGCCAGCAGCCGGACAGGAAAAAACTATGGCTACACCTTC. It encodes CASSRTGKNYGYTF.

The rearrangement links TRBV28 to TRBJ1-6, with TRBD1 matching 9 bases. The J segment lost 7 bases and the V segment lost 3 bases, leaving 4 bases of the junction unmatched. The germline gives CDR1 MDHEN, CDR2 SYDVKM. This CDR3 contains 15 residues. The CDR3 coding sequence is TGTGCCAGCAGTTTCGGGGACAGGGCGAATTCACCCCTCCACTTT. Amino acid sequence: CASSFGDRANSPLHF.

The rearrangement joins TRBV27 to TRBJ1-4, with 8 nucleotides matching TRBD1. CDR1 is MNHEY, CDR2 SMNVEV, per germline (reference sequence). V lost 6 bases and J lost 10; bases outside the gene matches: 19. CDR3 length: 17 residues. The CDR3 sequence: CASRRTGPSMFGAKLFF. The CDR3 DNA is TGTGCCAGCAGGCGGACAGGGCCGTCTATGTTTGGGGCAAAACTGTTTTTT.

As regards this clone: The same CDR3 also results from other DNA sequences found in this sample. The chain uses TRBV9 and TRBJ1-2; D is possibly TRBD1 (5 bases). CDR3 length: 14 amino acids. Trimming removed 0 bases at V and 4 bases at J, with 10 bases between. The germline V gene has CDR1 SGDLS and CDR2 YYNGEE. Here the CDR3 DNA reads TGTGCCAGCAGCGTAGGAGGGGCTGCCTATGGCTACACCTTC. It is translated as CASSVGGAAYGYTF.

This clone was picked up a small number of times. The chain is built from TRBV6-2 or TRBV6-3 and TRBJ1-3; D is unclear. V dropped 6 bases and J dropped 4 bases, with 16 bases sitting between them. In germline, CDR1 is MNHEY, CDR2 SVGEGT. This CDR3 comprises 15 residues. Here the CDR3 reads CASSQRASTGNTIYF. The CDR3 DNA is TGTGCCAGCAGCCAGAGGGCTTCCACAGGAAACACCATATATTTT.

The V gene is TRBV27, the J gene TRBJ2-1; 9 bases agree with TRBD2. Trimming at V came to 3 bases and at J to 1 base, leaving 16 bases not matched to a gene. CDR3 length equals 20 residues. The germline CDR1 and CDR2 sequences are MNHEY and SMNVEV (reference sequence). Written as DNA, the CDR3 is TGTGCCAGCAGTTTGACCGCGGGGGGGCCAAGGTCGAGGTCCTACAATGAGCAGTTCTTC. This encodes CASSLTAGGPRSRSYNEQFF.

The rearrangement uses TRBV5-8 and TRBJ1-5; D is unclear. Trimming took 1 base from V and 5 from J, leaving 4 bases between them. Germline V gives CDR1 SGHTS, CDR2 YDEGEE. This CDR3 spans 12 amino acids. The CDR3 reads CASSLYYQPQHF. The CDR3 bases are TGTGCCAGCAGCTTGTACTATCAGCCCCAGCATTTT.

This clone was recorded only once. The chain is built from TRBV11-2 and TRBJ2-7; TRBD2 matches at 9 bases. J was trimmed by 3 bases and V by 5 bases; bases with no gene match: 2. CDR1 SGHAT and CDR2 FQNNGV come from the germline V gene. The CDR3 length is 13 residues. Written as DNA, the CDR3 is TGTGCCAGCAGCCCTAGCGGGGTCTACGAGCAGTACTTC. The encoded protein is CASSPSGVYEQYF. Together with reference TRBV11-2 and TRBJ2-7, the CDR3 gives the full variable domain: EAGVAQSPRYKIIEKRQSVAFWCNPISGHATLYWYQQILGQGPKLLIQFQNNGVVDDSQLPKDRFSAERLKGVDSTLKIQPAKLEDSAVYLCASSPSGVYEQYFGPGTRLTVT.

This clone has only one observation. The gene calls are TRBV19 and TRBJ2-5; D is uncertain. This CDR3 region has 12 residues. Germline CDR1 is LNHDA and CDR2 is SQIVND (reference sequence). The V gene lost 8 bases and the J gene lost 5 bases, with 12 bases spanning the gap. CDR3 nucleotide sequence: TGTGCCAGTGGCTATCCCGGGGAGACCCAGTACTTC. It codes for CASGYPGETQYF. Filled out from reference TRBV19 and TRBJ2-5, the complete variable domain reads DGGITQSPKYLFRKEGQNVTLSCEQNLNHDAMYWYRQDPGQGLRLIYYSQIVNDFQKGDIAEGYSVSREKKESFPLTVTSAQKNPTAFYLCASGYPGETQYFGPGTRLLVL.